Below are 2 T cell receptor beta chains sequenced from a single sample in a study of blood T cell repertoires in COVID-19. Profiling relied on immunoSEQ multiplex PCR, and the TCRdb table lists in-frame clones only, not all of them. The repertoire holds around 140,000 clones, around four fifths seen once, with less than 7.5% in the top ten. The sequenced sample consisted of PBMCs or T cells enriched from blood (not recorded which). These receptors were taken from a woman between 50 and 59 years old who had recovered from COVID-19.

V gene TRBV5-1 combines with J gene TRBJ1-2; 7 nucleotides align to TRBD1. Germline-derived CDR1 and CDR2 are SGHRS and YFSETQ. V lost 2 bases, J lost 0 bases, and 4 bases stayed unmatched. The CDR3 length is 15 residues. CDR3 region: CASSFRQGANYGYTF. CDR3 coding DNA: TGCGCCAGCAGCTTTCGACAGGGAGCTAACTATGGCTACACCTTC.

V usage is TRBV6-5 and J usage is TRBJ2-5, with D perhaps TRBD1 (5 bases). V was cut by 6 bases and J by 5 bases, with 13 bases left in between. The germline V gene has CDR1 MNHEY and CDR2 SVGAGI. This CDR3 is built from 13 residues. In DNA, the CDR3 is TGTGCCAGCAGCCTGACAGCAAGGGAGACCCAGTACTTC. Translating it yields CASSLTARETQYF.